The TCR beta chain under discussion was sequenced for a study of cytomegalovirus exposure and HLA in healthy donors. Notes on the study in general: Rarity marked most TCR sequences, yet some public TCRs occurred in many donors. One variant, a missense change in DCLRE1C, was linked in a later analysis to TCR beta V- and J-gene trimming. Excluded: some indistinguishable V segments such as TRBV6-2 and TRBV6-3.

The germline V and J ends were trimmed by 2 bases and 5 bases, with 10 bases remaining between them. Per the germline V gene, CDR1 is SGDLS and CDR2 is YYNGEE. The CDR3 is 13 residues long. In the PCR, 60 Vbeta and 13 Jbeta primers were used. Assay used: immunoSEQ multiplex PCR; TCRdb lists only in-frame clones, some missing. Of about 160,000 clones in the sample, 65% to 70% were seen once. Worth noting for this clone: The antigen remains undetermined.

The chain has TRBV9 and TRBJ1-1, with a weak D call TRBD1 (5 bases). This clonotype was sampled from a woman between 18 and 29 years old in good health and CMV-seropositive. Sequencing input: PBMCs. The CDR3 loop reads CASSVYGGTEAFF. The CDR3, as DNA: TGTGCCAGCAGCGTCTACGGGGGGACTGAAGCTTTCTTT.